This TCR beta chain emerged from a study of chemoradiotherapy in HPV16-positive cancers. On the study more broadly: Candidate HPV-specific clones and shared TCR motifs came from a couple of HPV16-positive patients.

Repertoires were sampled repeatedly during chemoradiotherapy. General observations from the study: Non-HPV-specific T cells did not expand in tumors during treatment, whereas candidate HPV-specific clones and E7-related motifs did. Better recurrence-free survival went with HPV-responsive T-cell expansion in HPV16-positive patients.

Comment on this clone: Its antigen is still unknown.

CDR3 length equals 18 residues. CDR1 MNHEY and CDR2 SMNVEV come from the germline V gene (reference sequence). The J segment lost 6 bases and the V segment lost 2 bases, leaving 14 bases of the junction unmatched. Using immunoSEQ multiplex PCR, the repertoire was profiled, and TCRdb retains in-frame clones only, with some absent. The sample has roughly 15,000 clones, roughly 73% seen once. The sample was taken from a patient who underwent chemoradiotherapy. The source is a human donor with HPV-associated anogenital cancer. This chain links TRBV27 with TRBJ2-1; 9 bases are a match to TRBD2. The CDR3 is CASSLKSYAGGSFNEQFF. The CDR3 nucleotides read TGTGCCAGCAGTTTAAAAAGCTACGCGGGGGGGAGTTTCAATGAGCAGTTCTTC.